This T cell receptor beta chain was obtained from a study of shared clonotypes between healthy human individuals. About the research overall: The donors, two women and three men, were aged 18 to 49.

The V gene end was trimmed by 0 bases and the J gene end by 7 bases; junction bases not matched to a gene: 9. The CDR3 has 17 amino acids. CDR1 is LNHNV, CDR2 YYDKDF, per germline (reference sequence). Generated by immunoSEQ multiplex PCR, the TCRdb table keeps only in-frame clones and is missing some. The sample includes around 1,900,000 clones, around 93% of them seen just once. In the naive CD8 group, cells lacked CD45RO and were positively selected for CCR7, so terminally differentiated effector memory CD45RA+ cells were left out. The sequence was obtained from a man between 18 and 35 years old in good health. Some clones in this sample may be carry-over from other donors' samples. The sequenced sample was naive CD8+ T cells from PBMCs. The chain combines TRBV15 with TRBJ2-2, with 9 positions matching TRBD1. In nucleotides, the CDR3 is TGTGCCACCAGCAGAGATAAGGGACAGGGAGAGATCGGGGAGCTGTTTTTT. Translation: CATSRDKGQGEIGELFF.